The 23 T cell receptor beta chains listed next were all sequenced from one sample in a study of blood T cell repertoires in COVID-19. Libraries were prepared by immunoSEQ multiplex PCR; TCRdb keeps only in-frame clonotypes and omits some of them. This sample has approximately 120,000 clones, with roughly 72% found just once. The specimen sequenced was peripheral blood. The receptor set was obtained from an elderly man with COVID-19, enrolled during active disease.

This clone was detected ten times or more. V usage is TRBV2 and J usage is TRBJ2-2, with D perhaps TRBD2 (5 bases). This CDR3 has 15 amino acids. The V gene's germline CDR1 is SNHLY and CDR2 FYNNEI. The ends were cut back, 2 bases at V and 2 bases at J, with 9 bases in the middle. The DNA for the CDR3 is TGTGCCAGCAGTGAAAGAGGGTATAACACCGGGGAGCTGTTTTTT. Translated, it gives CASSERGYNTGELFF.

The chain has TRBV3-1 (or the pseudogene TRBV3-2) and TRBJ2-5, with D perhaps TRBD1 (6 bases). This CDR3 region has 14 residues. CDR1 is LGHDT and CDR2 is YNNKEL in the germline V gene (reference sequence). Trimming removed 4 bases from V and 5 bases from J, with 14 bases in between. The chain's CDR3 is CASSLWARGETQYF. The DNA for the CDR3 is TGTGCCAGCAGCCTCTGGGCCAGGGGTGAGACCCAGTACTTC.

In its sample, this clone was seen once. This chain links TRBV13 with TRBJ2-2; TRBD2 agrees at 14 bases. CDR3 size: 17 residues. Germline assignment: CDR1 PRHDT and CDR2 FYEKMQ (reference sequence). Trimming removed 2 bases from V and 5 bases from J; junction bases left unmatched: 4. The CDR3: CASSLWGLAGDTGELFF. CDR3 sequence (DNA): TGTGCCAGCAGCTTATGGGGACTAGCGGGAGATACCGGGGAGCTGTTTTTT.

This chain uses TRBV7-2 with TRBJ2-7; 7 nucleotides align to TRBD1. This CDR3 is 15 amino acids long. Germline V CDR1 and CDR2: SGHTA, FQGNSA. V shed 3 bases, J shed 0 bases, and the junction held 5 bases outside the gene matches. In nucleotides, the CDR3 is TGTGCCAGCAGCTTGGGACAGCTTTACTCCTACGAGCAGTACTTC. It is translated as CASSLGQLYSYEQYF.

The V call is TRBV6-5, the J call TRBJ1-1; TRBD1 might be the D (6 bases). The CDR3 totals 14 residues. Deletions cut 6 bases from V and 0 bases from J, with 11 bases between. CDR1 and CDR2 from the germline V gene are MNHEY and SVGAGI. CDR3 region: CASRAGHLNTEAFF. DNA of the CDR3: TGTGCCAGCAGAGCGGGACACCTGAACACTGAAGCTTTCTTT.

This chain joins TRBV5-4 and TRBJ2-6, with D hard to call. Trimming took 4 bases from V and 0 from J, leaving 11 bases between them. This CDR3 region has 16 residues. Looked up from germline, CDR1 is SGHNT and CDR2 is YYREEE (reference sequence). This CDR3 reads CASSQLSSSGANVLTF. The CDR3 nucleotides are TGTGCCAGCAGCCAATTGTCATCCTCTGGGGCCAACGTCCTGACTTTC.

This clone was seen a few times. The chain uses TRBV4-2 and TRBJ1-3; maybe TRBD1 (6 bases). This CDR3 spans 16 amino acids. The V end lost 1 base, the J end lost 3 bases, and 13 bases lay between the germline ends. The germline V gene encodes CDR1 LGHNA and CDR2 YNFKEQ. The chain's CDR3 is CASSQAFRTDGNTIYF. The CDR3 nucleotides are TGTGCCAGCAGCCAAGCTTTTCGGACAGATGGAAACACCATATATTTT.

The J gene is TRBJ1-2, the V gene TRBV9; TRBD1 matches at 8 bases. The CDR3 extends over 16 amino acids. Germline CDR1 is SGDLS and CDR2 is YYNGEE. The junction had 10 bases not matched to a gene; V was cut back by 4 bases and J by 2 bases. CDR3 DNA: TGTGCCAGCAGCCCCAATACGGGACAGGCGAACTATGGCTACACCTTC. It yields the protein CASSPNTGQANYGYTF.

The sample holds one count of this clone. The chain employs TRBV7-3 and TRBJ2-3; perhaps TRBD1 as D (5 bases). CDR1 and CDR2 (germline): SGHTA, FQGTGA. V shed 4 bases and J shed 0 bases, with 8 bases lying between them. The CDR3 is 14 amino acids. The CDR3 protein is CASSSRVSTDTQYF. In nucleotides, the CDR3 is TGTGCCAGCAGCTCCAGGGTGAGCACAGATACGCAGTATTTT.

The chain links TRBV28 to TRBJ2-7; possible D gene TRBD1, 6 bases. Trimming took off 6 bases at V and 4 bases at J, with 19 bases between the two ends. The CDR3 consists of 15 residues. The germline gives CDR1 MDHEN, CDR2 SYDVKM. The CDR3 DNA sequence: TGTGCCAGCAGCCACATGCTCAGGGGTAGTTACGAGCAGTACTTC. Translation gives CASSHMLRGSYEQYF.

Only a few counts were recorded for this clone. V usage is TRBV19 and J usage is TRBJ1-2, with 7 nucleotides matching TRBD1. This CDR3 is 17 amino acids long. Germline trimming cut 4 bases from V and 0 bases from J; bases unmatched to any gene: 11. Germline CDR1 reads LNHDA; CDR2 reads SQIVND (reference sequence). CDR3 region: CASSNRGRQLANYGYTF. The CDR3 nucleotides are TGTGCCAGTAGTAACAGGGGCCGCCAGTTAGCTAACTATGGCTACACCTTC.

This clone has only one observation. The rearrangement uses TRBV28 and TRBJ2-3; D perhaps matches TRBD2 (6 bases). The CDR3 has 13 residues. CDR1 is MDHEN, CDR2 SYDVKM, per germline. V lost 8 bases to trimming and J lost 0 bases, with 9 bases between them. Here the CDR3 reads CASLEGSTDTQYF. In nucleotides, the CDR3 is TGTGCCAGCCTGGAGGGGAGCACAGATACGCAGTATTTT.

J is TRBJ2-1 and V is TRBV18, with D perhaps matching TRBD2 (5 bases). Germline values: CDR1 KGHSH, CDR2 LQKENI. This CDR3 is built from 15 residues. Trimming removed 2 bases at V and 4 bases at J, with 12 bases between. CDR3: CASSPTDFYYNEQFF. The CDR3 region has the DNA TGTGCCAGCTCACCAACGGACTTCTATTACAATGAGCAGTTCTTC.

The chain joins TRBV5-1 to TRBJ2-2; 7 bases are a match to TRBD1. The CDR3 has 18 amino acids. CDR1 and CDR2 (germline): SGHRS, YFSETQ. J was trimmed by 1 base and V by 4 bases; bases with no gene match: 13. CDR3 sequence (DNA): TGCGCCAGCAGCCCCAGACAGGGACCCGTCCTGAACACCGGGGAGCTGTTTTTT. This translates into CASSPRQGPVLNTGELFF.

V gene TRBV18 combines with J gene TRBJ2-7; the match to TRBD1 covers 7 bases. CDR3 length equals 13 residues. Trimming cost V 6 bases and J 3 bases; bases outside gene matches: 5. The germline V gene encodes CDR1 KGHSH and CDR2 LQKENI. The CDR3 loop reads CASSTAGGYEQYF. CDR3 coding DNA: TGTGCCAGCTCTACTGCAGGGGGCTACGAGCAGTACTTC.

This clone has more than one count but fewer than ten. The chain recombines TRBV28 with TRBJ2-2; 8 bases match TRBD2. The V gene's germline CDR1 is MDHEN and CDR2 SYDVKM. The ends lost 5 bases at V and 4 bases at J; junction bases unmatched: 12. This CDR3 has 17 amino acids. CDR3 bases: TGTGCCAGCAGTCCGCGGTACGGGAGGGAGGGCACCGGGGAGCTGTTTTTT. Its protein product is CASSPRYGREGTGELFF.

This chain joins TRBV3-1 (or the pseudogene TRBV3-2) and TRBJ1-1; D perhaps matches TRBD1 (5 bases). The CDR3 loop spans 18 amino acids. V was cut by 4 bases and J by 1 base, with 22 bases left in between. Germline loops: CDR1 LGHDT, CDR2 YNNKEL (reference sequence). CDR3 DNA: TGTGCCAGCAGCCGAAGGGGCTGGGTTGGCACCACGAACACTGAAGCTTTCTTT. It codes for CASSRRGWVGTTNTEAFF.

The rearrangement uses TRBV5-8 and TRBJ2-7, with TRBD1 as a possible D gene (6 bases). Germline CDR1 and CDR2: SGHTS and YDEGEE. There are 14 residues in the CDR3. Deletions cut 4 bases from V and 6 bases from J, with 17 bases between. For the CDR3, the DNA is TGTGCCAGCAGCAACCGGGACACACACCCCGAGCAGTACTTC. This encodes CASSNRDTHPEQYF.

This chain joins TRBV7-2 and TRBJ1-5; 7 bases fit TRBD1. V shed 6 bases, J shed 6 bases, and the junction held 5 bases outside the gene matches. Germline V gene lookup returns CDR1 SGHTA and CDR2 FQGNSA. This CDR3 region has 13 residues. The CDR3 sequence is CASSLQGTQPQHF. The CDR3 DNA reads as TGTGCCAGCAGTTTACAGGGGACTCAGCCCCAGCATTTT.

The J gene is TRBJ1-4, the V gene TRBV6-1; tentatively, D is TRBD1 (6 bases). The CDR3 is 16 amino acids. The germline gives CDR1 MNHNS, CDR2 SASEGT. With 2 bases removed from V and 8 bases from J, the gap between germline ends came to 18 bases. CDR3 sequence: CASSESFGRGREKLFF. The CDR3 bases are TGTGCCAGCAGTGAATCTTTTGGCAGGGGTCGGGAAAAACTGTTTTTT.

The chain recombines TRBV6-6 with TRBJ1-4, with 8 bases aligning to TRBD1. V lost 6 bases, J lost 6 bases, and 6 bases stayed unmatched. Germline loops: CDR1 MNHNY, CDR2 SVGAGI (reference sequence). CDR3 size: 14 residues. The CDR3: CASSLGQGDEKLFF. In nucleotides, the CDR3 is TGTGCCAGCAGCCTAGGACAGGGTGATGAAAAACTGTTTTTT.

CDR3 coding DNA: TGCAGCGTCCGCCGACAGCCGGGACAGGGAAGCGAGCAGTACTTC. Translation: CSVRRQPGQGSEQYF. The genes are TRBV29-1 and TRBJ2-7; 9 nucleotides align to TRBD1. The germline gives CDR1 SQVTM, CDR2 ANQGSEA. The J segment lost 6 bases and the V segment lost 6 bases, leaving 15 bases of the junction unmatched. The CDR3 length is 15 residues.

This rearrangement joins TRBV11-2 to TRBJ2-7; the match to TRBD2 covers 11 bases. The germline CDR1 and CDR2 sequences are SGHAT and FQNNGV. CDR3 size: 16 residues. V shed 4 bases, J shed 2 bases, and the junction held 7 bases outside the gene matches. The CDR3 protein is CASSSLAGGKTYEQYF. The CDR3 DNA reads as TGTGCCAGCAGCTCGTTAGCGGGGGGGAAGACCTACGAGCAGTACTTC.